The clone carrying this TCR beta chain was detected only a few times. The data were taken from a study of Tregs in tolerant kidney transplant recipients. Trimming left V 2 bases short and J 8 bases short, with 4 bases between. Germline-derived CDR1 and CDR2 are SNHLY and FYNNEI. The CDR3 totals 11 residues. Assay: immunoSEQ multiplex PCR; the TCRdb copy retains only in-frame clones and omits some. The sample contains 240,000 or so clones, approximately 84% of which appear only once. The sequence derives from a human donor in good health. The sequenced sample consisted of CD4+ T cells from blood. The rearrangement joins TRBV2 to TRBJ2-1, with D unclear. The DNA of the CDR3 is TGTGCCAGCAGTGAAAGCTATGAGCAGTTCTTC. It is translated as CASSESYEQFF.